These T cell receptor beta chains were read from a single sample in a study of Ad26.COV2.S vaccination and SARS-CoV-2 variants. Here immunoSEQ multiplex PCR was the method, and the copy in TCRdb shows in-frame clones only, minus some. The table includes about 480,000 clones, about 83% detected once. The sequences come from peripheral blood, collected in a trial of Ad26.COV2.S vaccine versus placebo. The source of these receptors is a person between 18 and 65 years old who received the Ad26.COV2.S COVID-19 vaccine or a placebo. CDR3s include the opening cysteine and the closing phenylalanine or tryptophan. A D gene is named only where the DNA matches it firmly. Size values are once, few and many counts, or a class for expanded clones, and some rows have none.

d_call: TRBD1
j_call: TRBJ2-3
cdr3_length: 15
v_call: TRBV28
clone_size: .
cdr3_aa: CASSLAGTGSDTQYF
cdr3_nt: TGTGCCAGCAGTCTCGCCGGGACAGGGTCAGATACGCAGTATTTT

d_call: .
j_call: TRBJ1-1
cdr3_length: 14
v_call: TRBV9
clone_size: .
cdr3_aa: CASSEGQTNTEAFF
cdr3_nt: TGTGCCAGCAGCGAAGGACAGACCAATACTGAAGCTTTCTTT

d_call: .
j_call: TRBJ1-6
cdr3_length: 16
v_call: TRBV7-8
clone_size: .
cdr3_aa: CASSPWTEPLRSPLHF
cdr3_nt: TGTGCCAGCAGCCCGTGGACGGAGCCTTTACGGTCACCCCTCCACTTT

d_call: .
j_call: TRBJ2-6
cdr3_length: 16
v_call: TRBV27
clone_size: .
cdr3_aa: CASSLFRGAGANVLTF
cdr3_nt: TGTGCCAGCAGTTTATTCCGGGGTGCTGGGGCCAACGTCCTGACTTTC

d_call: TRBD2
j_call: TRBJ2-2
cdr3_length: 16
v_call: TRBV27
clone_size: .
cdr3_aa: CASSSPSGTFTGELFF
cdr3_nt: TGTGCCAGCAGCTCTCCTAGCGGGACGTTCACCGGGGAGCTGTTTTTT

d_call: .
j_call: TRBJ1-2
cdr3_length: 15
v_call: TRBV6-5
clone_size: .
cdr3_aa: CASTPAGRTNYGYTF
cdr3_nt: TGTGCCAGCACCCCCGCGGGGAGGACTAACTATGGCTACACCTTC

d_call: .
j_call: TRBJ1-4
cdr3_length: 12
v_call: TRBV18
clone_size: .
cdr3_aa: CASSTIPGKLFF
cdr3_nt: TGTGCCAGCTCAACTATTCCGGGAAAACTGTTTTTT

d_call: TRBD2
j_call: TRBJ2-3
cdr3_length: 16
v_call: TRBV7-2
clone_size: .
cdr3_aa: CASSLRLAGGADTQYF
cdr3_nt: TGTGCCAGCAGCTTAAGGCTAGCGGGAGGGGCAGATACGCAGTATTTT

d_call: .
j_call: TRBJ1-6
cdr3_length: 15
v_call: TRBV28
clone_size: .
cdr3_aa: CASRHLDRDNSPLHF
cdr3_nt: TGTGCCAGCAGGCACTTGGACAGAGATAATTCACCCCTCCACTTT

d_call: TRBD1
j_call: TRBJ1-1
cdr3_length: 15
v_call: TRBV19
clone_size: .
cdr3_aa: CASSMGGGRNTEAFF
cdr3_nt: TGTGCCAGTAGTATGGGAGGGGGCCGGAACACTGAAGCTTTCTTT

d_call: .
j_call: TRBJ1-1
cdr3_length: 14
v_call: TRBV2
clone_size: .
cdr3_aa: CASSLDRVNTEAFF
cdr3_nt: TGTGCCAGCAGTCTCGACAGAGTGAACACTGAAGCTTTCTTT

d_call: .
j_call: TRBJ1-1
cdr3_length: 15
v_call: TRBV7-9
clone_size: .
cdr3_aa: CASSTTRGRNTEAFF
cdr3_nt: TGTGCCAGCAGCACAACCCGGGGGAGAAACACTGAAGCTTTCTTT

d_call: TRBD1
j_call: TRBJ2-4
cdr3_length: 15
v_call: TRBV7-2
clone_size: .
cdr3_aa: CASSLLGARGNIQYF
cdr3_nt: TGTGCCAGCAGCTTATTAGGGGCCAGGGGGAACATTCAGTACTTC

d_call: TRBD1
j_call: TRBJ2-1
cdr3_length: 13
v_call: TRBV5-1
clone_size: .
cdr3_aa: CASMDRDRGEQFF
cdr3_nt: TGCGCCAGCATGGACAGGGATCGGGGTGAGCAGTTCTTC

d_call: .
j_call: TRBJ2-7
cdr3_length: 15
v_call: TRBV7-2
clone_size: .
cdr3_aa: CASSLNGVSSYEQYF
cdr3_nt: TGTGCCAGCAGCTTAAATGGGGTTAGCTCCTACGAGCAGTACTTC

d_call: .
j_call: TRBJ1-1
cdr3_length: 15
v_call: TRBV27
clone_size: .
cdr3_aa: CASSLSPQGITEAFF
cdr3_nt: TGTGCCAGCAGTTTATCCCCACAGGGCATCACGGAAGCTTTCTTT

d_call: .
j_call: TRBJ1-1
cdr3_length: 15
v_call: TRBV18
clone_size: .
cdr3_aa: CASSPVERFVDEAFF
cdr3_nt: TGTGCCAGCTCACCAGTAGAGAGATTTGTTGATGAAGCTTTCTTT

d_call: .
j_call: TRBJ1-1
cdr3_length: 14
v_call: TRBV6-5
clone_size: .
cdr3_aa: CASSFGAMNTEAFF
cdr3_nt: TGTGCCAGCAGTTTCGGGGCGATGAACACTGAAGCTTTCTTT

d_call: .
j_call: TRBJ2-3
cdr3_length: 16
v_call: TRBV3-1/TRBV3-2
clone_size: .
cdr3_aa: CASSPAGAGSTDTQYF
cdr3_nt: TGTGCCAGCAGCCCCGCCGGGGCGGGAAGCACAGATACGCAGTATTTT

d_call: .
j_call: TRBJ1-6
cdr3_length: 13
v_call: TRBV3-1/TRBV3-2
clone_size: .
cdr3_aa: CASKLDPNSPLHF
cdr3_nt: TGTGCCAGCAAACTGGACCCTAATTCACCCCTCCACTTT

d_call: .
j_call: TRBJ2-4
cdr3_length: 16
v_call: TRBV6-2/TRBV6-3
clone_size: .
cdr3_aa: CASSSERVLAKNIQYF
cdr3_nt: TGTGCCAGCAGTTCGGAGCGGGTCCTAGCCAAAAACATTCAGTACTTC

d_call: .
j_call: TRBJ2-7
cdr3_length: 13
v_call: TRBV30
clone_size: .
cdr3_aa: CAWSVPPYYEQYF
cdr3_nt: TGTGCCTGGAGTGTACCTCCTTACTACGAGCAGTACTTC

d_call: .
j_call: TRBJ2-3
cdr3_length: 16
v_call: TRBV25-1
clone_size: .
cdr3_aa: CASSLQGAQRGDTQYF
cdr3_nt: TGTGCCAGCAGCCTACAGGGGGCGCAGCGGGGGGATACGCAGTATTTT

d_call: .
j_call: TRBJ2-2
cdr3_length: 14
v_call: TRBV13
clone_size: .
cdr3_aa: CASSGRLDPGELFF
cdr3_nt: TGTGCCAGCAGCGGACGACTCGATCCCGGGGAGCTGTTTTTT

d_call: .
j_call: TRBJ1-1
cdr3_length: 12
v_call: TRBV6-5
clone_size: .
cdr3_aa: CASSRLGTEAFF
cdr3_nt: TGTGCCAGCAGCCGGTTGGGCACTGAAGCTTTCTTT

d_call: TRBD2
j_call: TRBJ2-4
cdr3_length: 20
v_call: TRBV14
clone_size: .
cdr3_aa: CASSQDSRAGGPPAKNIQYF
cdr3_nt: TGTGCCAGCAGCCAAGATAGTAGGGCGGGAGGGCCTCCGGCCAAAAACATTCAGTACTTC

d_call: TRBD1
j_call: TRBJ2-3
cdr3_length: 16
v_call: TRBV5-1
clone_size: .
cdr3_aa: CASSPPWAGGRDTQYF
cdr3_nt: TGCGCCAGCAGCCCTCCCTGGGCAGGGGGTCGGGATACGCAGTATTTT

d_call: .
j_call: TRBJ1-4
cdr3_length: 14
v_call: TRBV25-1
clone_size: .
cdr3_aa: CASSEPGRNEKLFF
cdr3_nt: TGTGCCAGCAGTGAACCAGGGCGTAATGAAAAACTGTTTTTT

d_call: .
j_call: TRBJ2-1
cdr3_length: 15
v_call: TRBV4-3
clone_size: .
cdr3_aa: CASSQEGISYNEQFF
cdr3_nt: TGCGCCAGCAGCCAAGAGGGGATCTCCTACAATGAGCAGTTCTTC

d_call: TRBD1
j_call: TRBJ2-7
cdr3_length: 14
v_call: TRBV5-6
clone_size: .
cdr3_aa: CASSPWDRFYEQYF
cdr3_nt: TGTGCCAGCAGCCCCTGGGACAGATTCTACGAGCAGTACTTC

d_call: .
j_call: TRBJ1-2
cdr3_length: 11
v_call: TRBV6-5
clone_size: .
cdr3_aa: CASRTPTGYTF
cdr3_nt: TGTGCCAGCAGAACTCCGACGGGCTACACCTTC

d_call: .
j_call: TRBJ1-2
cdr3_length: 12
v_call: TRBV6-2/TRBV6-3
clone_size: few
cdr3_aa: CASSDTFYGYTF
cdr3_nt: TGTGCCAGCAGTGATACATTCTATGGCTACACCTTC

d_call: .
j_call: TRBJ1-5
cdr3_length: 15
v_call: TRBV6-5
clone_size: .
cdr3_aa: CASRPGTLSNQPQHF
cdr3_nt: TGTGCCAGCAGGCCCGGGACACTTAGCAATCAGCCCCAGCATTTT

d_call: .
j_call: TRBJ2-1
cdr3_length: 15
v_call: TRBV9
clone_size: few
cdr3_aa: CASSGAGGTINEQFF
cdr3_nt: TGTGCCAGCAGCGGTGCTGGCGGGACGATCAATGAGCAGTTCTTC

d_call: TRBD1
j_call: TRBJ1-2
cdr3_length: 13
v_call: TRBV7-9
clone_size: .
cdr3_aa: CASRTGQNYGYTF
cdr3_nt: TGTGCCAGCAGGACGGGACAGAACTATGGCTACACCTTC